Listed below are T cell receptor beta chains from one sample, sequenced in a study of OX40 agonist ivuxolimab in advanced cancers. Using immunoSEQ multiplex PCR, the repertoire was profiled, and TCRdb retains in-frame clones only, with some absent. Of roughly 90,000 clones in the sample, roughly nine tenths are singletons; the top ten hold approximately 1.5%. The sample here was CD4+ or CD8+ T cells sorted from blood, taken in a trial of the OX40 agonist ivuxolimab. These receptors all come from an adult with an advanced solid tumor such as melanoma, head and neck, liver or kidney cancer. CDR3s include the opening cysteine and the closing phenylalanine or tryptophan. The order of the fields is J gene, V gene, CDR3 protein.

J: TRBJ1-1
V: TRBV29-1
CDR3: CSVDKGGNTEAFF

J: TRBJ2-3
V: TRBV5-1
CDR3: CASSRRDWQGADTQYF

J: TRBJ2-3
V: TRBV5-8
CDR3: CASSLGPGQGTDTQYF

J: TRBJ1-5
V: TRBV2
CDR3: CASRGQGGNQPQHF

J: TRBJ1-1
V: TRBV6-5
CDR3: CASTRGRNTEAFF

J: TRBJ1-4
V: TRBV9
CDR3: CASSVGTPGGEKLFF

J: TRBJ1-2
V: TRBV6-5
CDR3: CASSPTYNYGYTF

J: TRBJ1-5
V: TRBV6-1
CDR3: CASSEVPVGQGHQPQHF

J: TRBJ2-2
V: TRBV11-3
CDR3: CASSSSTETGELFF

J: TRBJ2-4
V: TRBV7-6
CDR3: CASSLVPGAGNIQYF

J: TRBJ1-3
V: TRBV7-2
CDR3: CASSFGQGATGNTIYF

J: TRBJ2-4
V: TRBV5-5
CDR3: CASSSSPDRADIQYF

J: TRBJ2-5
V: TRBV7-3
CDR3: CASSLNAGQETQYF

J: TRBJ2-3
V: TRBV4-2
CDR3: CASSQENPSQGSGWDTQYF

J: TRBJ2-3
V: TRBV5-3
CDR3: CARSFVPSYREDTQYF

J: TRBJ2-2
V: TRBV11-3
CDR3: CASSALGVAAGELFF

J: TRBJ2-3
V: TRBV27
CDR3: CASSIRLAGWGTDTQYF

J: TRBJ2-5
V: TRBV23-1
CDR3: CASSQPLRASETQYF

J: TRBJ2-5
V: TRBV30
CDR3: CAWSVPLQDRETQYF

J: TRBJ1-1
V: TRBV30
CDR3: CAWTNPRGNTEAFF

J: TRBJ2-1
V: TRBV29-1
CDR3: CSGGRFNEQFF

J: TRBJ1-1
V: TRBV11-3
CDR3: CANSSQGGARKAFF

J: TRBJ2-2
V: TRBV28
CDR3: CASSLDLANTGELFF

J: TRBJ1-1
V: TRBV4-2
CDR3: CASSPGDRNTEAFF

J: TRBJ2-2
V: TRBV6-5
CDR3: CASSYSNTNTGELFF

J: TRBJ1-4
V: TRBV23-1
CDR3: CASSQSSGQGNEKLFF

J: TRBJ1-5
V: TRBV28
CDR3: CASSLPGTYYSNQPQHF

J: TRBJ2-3
V: TRBV5-1
CDR3: CASSLAGYTTDTQYF

J: TRBJ1-4
V: TRBV7-8
CDR3: CASSAISGTREKLFF

J: TRBJ2-2
V: TRBV7-9
CDR3: CASRSRDRGSGELFF

J: TRBJ2-3
V: TRBV7-7
CDR3: CASSLGQGAVDTQYF

J: TRBJ1-1
V: TRBV19
CDR3: CASSLLTGGNTEAFF

J: TRBJ1-4
V: TRBV6-6
CDR3: CASSPRGTGPGGQLFF

J: TRBJ1-2
V: TRBV19
CDR3: CASSTQGSGYTF

J: TRBJ2-2
V: TRBV5-1
CDR3: CASSLGTGTNTGELFF

J: TRBJ2-6
V: TRBV2
CDR3: CASTLGGSGANVLTF

J: TRBJ1-2
V: TRBV20-1
CDR3: CSARDRFGYTF

J: TRBJ1-5
V: TRBV30
CDR3: CAWSVQSNQPQHF

J: TRBJ1-1
V: TRBV6-1
CDR3: CASSPRGFSEAFF

J: TRBJ1-2
V: TRBV28
CDR3: CASVRRRDYGYTF

J: TRBJ2-1
V: TRBV19
CDR3: CASSLGQGERNEQFF

J: TRBJ2-7
V: TRBV7-9
CDR3: CASSPPGNSYEQYF